Following are 14 T cell receptor beta chains from one sample sequenced in a study of identical twins. From the 5' RACE reads, TCRdb called clonotypes with MiXCR, one entry per CDR3 protein. Of hundreds of thousands of distinct CDR3 sequences in the sample, 7.5% were seen once. These data were likewise used in another study, on yellow fever vaccine responses in identical twins.

Sequencing was carried out using memory (CD45RO+) T cells sorted from blood. These receptors were collected from a woman between 18 and 30 years old in good health.

This clonotype was recorded a few times. The chain is built from TRBV28 and TRBJ2-1; D perhaps matches TRBD2 (6 bases). The CDR3 has 13 amino acids. Trimming pared 3 bases from V and 3 bases from J, leaving 6 bases between. The germline V gene has CDR1 MDHEN and CDR2 SYDVKM. The CDR3 loop is CASSLRGYNEQFF. The CDR3 DNA sequence: TGTGCCAGCAGTTTGCGGGGCTACAATGAGCAGTTCTTC.

The V call is TRBV28, the J call TRBJ2-3; no clear D. This CDR3 spans 14 amino acids. V lost 4 bases, J lost 0 bases, and 8 bases lay in between. CDR1 and CDR2 from the germline V gene are MDHEN and SYDVKM. The CDR3 DNA reads as TGTGCCAGCAGTTCTGCTGCAAGCACAGATACGCAGTATTTT. Amino acid sequence: CASSSAASTDTQYF. Combining the CDR3 with reference TRBV28 and TRBJ2-3 gives the whole variable domain DVKVTQSSRYLVKRTGEKVFLECVQDMDHENMFWYRQDPGLGLRLIYFSYDVKMKEKGDIPEGYSVSREKKERFSLILESASTNQTSMYLCASSSAASTDTQYFGPGTRLTVL.

The V call is TRBV2, the J call TRBJ2-3, with D unresolved. V shed 8 bases and J shed 3 bases, with 15 bases lying between them. Per the germline V gene, CDR1 is SNHLY and CDR2 is FYNNEI. The length of the CDR3 is 14 residues. In DNA, the CDR3 is TGTGCCAGCGGGGAAGGCGGTTCAACAGATACGCAGTATTTT. The encoded protein is CASGEGGSTDTQYF.

This clonotype occurred many times. This chain joins TRBV3-1 and TRBJ2-5; possibly TRBD2 for D (5 bases). With 5 bases removed from V and 1 base from J, the gap between germline ends came to 11 bases. Germline V gene sequence: CDR1 LGHDT, CDR2 YNNKEL (reference sequence). CDR3 length equals 14 residues. The DNA for the CDR3 is TGTGCCAGCAGCTCACTAGAGACCCAAGAGACCCAGTACTTC. Its translation: CASSSLETQETQYF.

There are many counts of this clonotype. This chain connects TRBV3-1 to TRBJ2-7, with 7 nucleotides matching TRBD2. The trim removed 0 bases at V and 3 bases at J, leaving 2 bases unmatched. The CDR3 is 14 residues long. Germline V CDR1 and CDR2: LGHDT, YNNKEL (reference sequence). CDR3 bases: TGTGCCAGCAGCCAAGAACAGCGGGGCTACGAGCAGTACTTC. Translation: CASSQEQRGYEQYF.

V is TRBV5-8 and J is TRBJ2-3; 10 nucleotides align to TRBD1. Germline CDR1 is SGHTS and CDR2 is YDEGEE. The CDR3 totals 16 residues. The V and J ends lost 0 bases and 2 bases, in that order; junction bases with no gene match: 3. CDR3 nucleotide sequence: TGTGCCAGCAGCTTGGGGGACAGGGGAATCACAGATACGCAGTATTTT. It yields the protein CASSLGDRGITDTQYF.

This chain uses TRBV5-1 with TRBJ2-3, with D uncertain. The length of the CDR3 is 15 residues. The V and J ends lost 1 base and 0 bases respectively, with 9 bases between them. Germline CDR1 is SGHRS and CDR2 is YFSETQ. This CDR3 is CASSLIPSSTDTQYF. Written as DNA, the CDR3 is TGCGCCAGCAGCTTGATACCTTCTAGCACAGATACGCAGTATTTT.

This clonotype occurred many times. This rearrangement joins TRBV12-3 or TRBV12-4 to TRBJ1-1; no reliable D call. The CDR3 consists of 15 residues. V gave up 4 bases and J gave up 0 bases, with 12 bases separating them. In DNA, the CDR3 is TGTGCCAGCAGTTCCGGTGGACGGTTGAACACTGAAGCTTTCTTT. Translated, it gives CASSSGGRLNTEAFF.

This clonotype came up a few times. The chain employs TRBV7-2 and TRBJ2-3, with 12 bases identical to TRBD2. CDR3 length equals 19 residues. Germline-derived CDR1 and CDR2 are SGHTA and FQGNSA. The junction had 11 bases not matched to a gene; V was cut back by 3 bases and J by 1 base. This CDR3 is CASSLRLAGAKGGTDTQYF. Here the CDR3 DNA reads TGTGCCAGCAGCTTGCGACTAGCGGGGGCAAAGGGGGGCACAGATACGCAGTATTTT.

V gene TRBV12-3 or TRBV12-4 combines with J gene TRBJ2-1; TRBD2 matches at 13 bases. V was pared by 6 bases and J by 8 bases, with 7 bases of the junction left unmatched. The CDR3 has 15 residues. The CDR3 bases are TGTGCCAGCAGCTACGGGACTAGCGGGACCTATGAGCAGTTCTTC. It specifies CASSYGTSGTYEQFF.

The chain is built from TRBV9 and TRBJ2-7; either TRBD1 or TRBD2 may fit D (5 bases each). Trimming took 0 bases from V and 5 from J, leaving 18 bases between them. The CDR3 extends over 16 amino acids. Germline V CDR1 and CDR2: SGDLS, YYNGEE. The CDR3 nucleotides read TGTGCCAGCAGCGTAGGAGAGGGGAAAGTCGGCCACGAGCAGTACTTC. Amino acids: CASSVGEGKVGHEQYF.

The V call is TRBV3-1, the J call TRBJ1-1, with D perhaps matching TRBD1 (6 bases). V was cut by 5 bases and J by 0 bases, with 19 bases left in between. Germline CDR1 and CDR2: LGHDT and YNNKEL (reference sequence). The CDR3 is 17 residues long. CDR3 sequence: CASSYVSGVGMNTEAFF. The CDR3 DNA sequence: TGTGCCAGCAGCTACGTATCAGGGGTAGGGATGAACACTGAAGCTTTCTTT.

The chain couples TRBV20-1 to TRBJ2-1; TRBD1 aligns across 9 bases. Trimming removed 1 base from V and 6 bases from J; junction bases left unmatched: 10. CDR3 length equals 16 residues. Germline CDR1 and CDR2: DFQATT and SNEGSKA (reference sequence). This chain's CDR3 is CSARGPGTGSFNEQFF. The CDR3 DNA is TGCAGTGCTAGAGGGCCCGGGACAGGGAGTTTCAATGAGCAGTTCTTC.

This clonotype was counted between two and nine times. The rearrangement uses TRBV6-5 and TRBJ2-2, with 7 bases matching TRBD1. This CDR3 region has 14 residues. Germline assignment: CDR1 MNHEY and CDR2 SVGAGI. The trim removed 3 bases at V and 5 bases at J, leaving 3 bases unmatched. In nucleotides, the CDR3 is TGTGCCAGCAGTTATCGGACAGGAACCGGGGAGCTGTTTTTT. Amino acid sequence: CASSYRTGTGELFF.